The 30 T cell receptor beta chains below come from one sample, sequenced in a study of T cell responses to AZD1222 COVID-19 vaccine. Using immunoSEQ multiplex PCR, the repertoire was profiled, and TCRdb retains in-frame clones only, with some absent. The table records 200,000 or so clones, 92% of them present only once. Here the sequenced sample was peripheral blood, taken on day 0 of AZD1222 vaccination. The receptors stem from an adult in good health.

The CDR3 nucleotides read TGTGCCATCAGTGAAGGGACAGCTGAAGCTTTCTTT. Translated: CAISEGTAEAFF. The rearrangement links TRBV10-3 to TRBJ1-1; TRBD1 aligns across 7 bases. V lost 3 bases to trimming and J lost 6 bases; unmatched junction nucleotides: 1. Germline V gives CDR1 ENHRY, CDR2 SYGVKD. This CDR3 comprises 12 residues.

The gene calls are TRBV7-8 and TRBJ1-5; the match to TRBD1 covers 9 bases. Germline V gene lookup returns CDR1 SGHVS and CDR2 FQNEAQ. The CDR3 runs to 14 residues. Trimming cost V 5 bases and J 5 bases; bases outside gene matches: 4. Here the CDR3 reads CASSIGTGHQPQHF. DNA of the CDR3: TGTGCCAGCAGCATCGGGACAGGGCATCAGCCCCAGCATTTT.

The V gene is TRBV4-3, the J gene TRBJ1-2, with D possibly TRBD1 on 6 matching bases. The germline V and J ends were trimmed by 4 bases and 8 bases, with 20 bases remaining between them. The length of the CDR3 is 15 residues. The V gene's germline CDR1 is LGHNA and CDR2 YSLEER. In DNA, the CDR3 is TGCGCCAGCAGCCTAGTTTGGAGGACAGCTAGAGGCTACACCTTC. Translated, it gives CASSLVWRTARGYTF.

The rearrangement uses TRBV5-4 and TRBJ2-7; 9 bases fit TRBD1. The length of the CDR3 is 14 residues. Germline trimming cut 1 base from V and 3 bases from J; bases unmatched to any gene: 2. Germline V gene data show CDR1 as SGHNT and CDR2 as YYREEE (reference sequence). In nucleotides, the CDR3 is TGTGCCAGCAGCTTGCAGGACAGGGGCTACGAGCAGTACTTC. Protein sequence: CASSLQDRGYEQYF. Complete variable domain (other parts from reference TRBV5-4 and TRBJ2-7): ETGVTQSPTHLIKTRGQQVTLRCSSQSGHNTVSWYQQALGQGPQFIFQYYREEENGRGNFPPRFSGLQFPNYSSELNVNALELDDSALYLCASSLQDRGYEQYFGPGTRLTVT.

The chain joins TRBV5-1 to TRBJ2-1, with TRBD1 matching 7 bases. The CDR3 extends over 16 amino acids. CDR1 and CDR2 from the germline V gene are SGHRS and YFSETQ. V trimming: 4 bases; J trimming: 0 bases; junction bases outside the gene matches: 7. CDR3 DNA: TGCGCCAGCAGCGCCTCGACAGGGAGCTCCTACAATGAGCAGTTCTTC. This translates into CASSASTGSSYNEQFF.

The rearrangement uses TRBV27 and TRBJ1-1; the match to TRBD1 covers 8 bases. Germline V gives CDR1 MNHEY, CDR2 SMNVEV (reference sequence). The trim removed 5 bases at V and 6 bases at J, leaving 8 bases unmatched. This CDR3 comprises 14 residues. The CDR3 DNA is TGTGCCAGCAGTGCACCGACAGGGGTCTCTGAAGCTTTCTTT. It translates to CASSAPTGVSEAFF.

This clone came up once. The chain is built from TRBV5-4 and TRBJ2-2; D unclear. This CDR3 region has 14 residues. The germline gives CDR1 SGHNT, CDR2 YYREEE (reference sequence). Trimming shortened V by 0 bases and J by 4 bases, and 7 bases separated the two germline ends. The CDR3 region has the DNA TGTGCCAGCAGCTTGGGCGGCTCCACCGGGGAGCTGTTTTTT. This gives the protein CASSLGGSTGELFF.

This chain joins TRBV15 and TRBJ2-1; 7 nucleotides align to TRBD1. With V trimmed by 5 bases and J by 4 bases, 8 bases remained unmatched. The length of the CDR3 is 15 residues. Germline CDR1 is LNHNV and CDR2 is YYDKDF (reference sequence). CDR3 residues: CATSSGDSFYNEQFF. The CDR3 DNA follows: TGTGCCACCAGCTCCGGGGACAGTTTTTACAATGAGCAGTTCTTC.

This clone appeared a single time. CDR3 sequence reads: CASLATGGPVSYNEQFF. CDR3 coding DNA: TGTGCCAGCCTCGCGACGGGGGGGCCAGTTTCCTACAATGAGCAGTTCTTC. The chain has TRBV19 and TRBJ2-1, with 8 bases that match TRBD2. This CDR3 has 17 residues. Germline V gene data show CDR1 as LNHDA and CDR2 as SQIVND (reference sequence). Trimming at V came to 9 bases and at J to 1 base, leaving 14 bases not matched to a gene.

This chain uses TRBV30 with TRBJ2-7; D perhaps matches TRBD1 (5 bases). CDR1 and CDR2 from the germline V gene are GTSNPN and SVGIG (reference sequence). Deletions cut 5 bases from V and 1 base from J, with 12 bases between. CDR3 length: 13 amino acids. CDR3 in amino acids: CAWCDSLSYEQYF. CDR3 bases: TGTGCCTGGTGTGACAGCCTGTCCTACGAGCAGTACTTC.

The rearrangement joins TRBV29-1 to TRBJ1-1, with TRBD1 identical over 7 bases. V was pared by 4 bases and J by 4 bases, with 6 bases of the junction left unmatched. CDR3 length: 13 amino acids. Germline-derived CDR1 and CDR2 are SQVTM and ANQGSEA. CDR3 in DNA: TGCAGCGTTGGGGGGCCAGGGGGCACTGAAGCTTTCTTT. This codes for CSVGGPGGTEAFF.

This chain uses TRBV4-1 with TRBJ2-7, with 8 bases identical to TRBD1. This CDR3 is 14 amino acids long. Germline CDR1 and CDR2: MGHRA and YSYEKL. The V segment lost 4 bases and the J segment 2 bases; nucleotides outside the gene matches: 4. In DNA form, the CDR3 reads TGCGCCAGCAGCCCTCGACAGGGGACCTACGAGCAGTACTTC. It is translated as CASSPRQGTYEQYF.

The gene calls are TRBV5-1 and TRBJ2-2; a possible D gene is TRBD2 (5 bases). Germline V gives CDR1 SGHRS, CDR2 YFSETQ. Trimming removed 0 bases at V and 2 bases at J, with 8 bases between. This CDR3 is built from 15 residues. The chain's CDR3 is CASSLGGLNTGELFF. CDR3 nucleotides: TGCGCCAGCAGCTTGGGAGGACTTAACACCGGGGAGCTGTTTTTT.

The genes are TRBV7-9 and TRBJ2-1; TRBD2 matches 13 bases. The ends lost 4 bases at V and 7 bases at J; junction bases unmatched: 7. This CDR3 comprises 16 residues. Germline CDR1 is SEHNR and CDR2 is FQNEAQ (reference sequence). The CDR3 DNA reads TGTGCCAGCAGCTCAAAGGGACTAGCGGGGACAAATGAGCAGTTCTTC. It codes for CASSSKGLAGTNEQFF.

The chain uses TRBV27 and TRBJ2-7; D unclear. The V and J ends lost 2 bases and 2 bases respectively, with 16 bases between them. The CDR3 extends over 16 amino acids. Germline values: CDR1 MNHEY, CDR2 SMNVEV (reference sequence). CDR3 loop: CASSLARLVGTYEQYF. CDR3 nucleotides: TGTGCCAGCAGTTTAGCCCGTTTGGTGGGGACCTACGAGCAGTACTTC.

V gene TRBV4-3 combines with J gene TRBJ2-1; 11 bases fit TRBD2. The CDR3 covers 17 residues. CDR1 is LGHNA and CDR2 is YSLEER in the germline V gene. V lost 4 bases and J lost 4; bases outside the gene matches: 9. CDR3 coding DNA: TGCGCCAGCAGCCGAAATTTTCTAGCGGGGGGATACAATGAGCAGTTCTTC. It yields the protein CASSRNFLAGGYNEQFF.

DNA of the CDR3: TGTGCCAGCAGCTTAGGTCTGGGTACAGTCGTCACAGATACGCAGTATTTT. Encoded protein: CASSLGLGTVVTDTQYF. V is TRBV7-2 and J is TRBJ2-3; D gene uncertain. V was shortened by 1 base and J by 2 bases, with 16 bases between the two germline ends. CDR3 length: 17 amino acids. Looked up from germline, CDR1 is SGHTA and CDR2 is FQGNSA.

This rearrangement joins TRBV6-4 to TRBJ2-1, with D tentatively TRBD1 (6 bases). Per germline, CDR1 MRHNA and CDR2 SNTAGT. The CDR3 runs 15 residues. Trimming took 2 bases from V and 7 from J, leaving 15 bases between them. CDR3 residues: CASSDEGESGNEQFF. Written as DNA, the CDR3 is TGTGCCAGCAGTGACGAGGGGGAGTCCGGAAATGAGCAGTTCTTC.

This clone was seen only once. The J gene is TRBJ1-2, the V gene TRBV10-3; D is possibly TRBD1 (6 bases). This CDR3 comprises 11 residues. V gave up 10 bases and J gave up 8 bases, with 14 bases separating them. CDR1 ENHRY and CDR2 SYGVKD come from the germline V gene. CDR3 sequence (DNA): TGTGCCACTCTTCGGGACACCGGCTACACCTTC. It specifies CATLRDTGYTF.

Only one count was recorded for this clone. CDR3: CASSAGTGASNTEAFF. CDR3 bases: TGCGCCAGCAGCGCGGGGACAGGGGCCTCGAACACTGAAGCTTTCTTT. The chain employs TRBV5-1 and TRBJ1-1, with TRBD1 matching 10 bases. Germline CDR1 reads SGHRS; CDR2 reads YFSETQ. This CDR3 region has 16 residues. V gave up 4 bases and J gave up 1 base; unmatched junction bases: 7.

The chain links TRBV30 to TRBJ1-5; a possible D gene is TRBD1 (5 bases). CDR1 is GTSNPN, CDR2 SVGIG, per germline (reference sequence). The CDR3 has 13 residues. V gave up 3 bases and J gave up 6 bases, with 12 bases separating them. CDR3 in DNA: TGTGCCTGGAGCAACGACAGTCGTCAGCCCCAGCATTTT. Encoded protein: CAWSNDSRQPQHF.

V and J are TRBV10-3 and TRBJ1-1; D perhaps matches TRBD1 (6 bases). The CDR3 has 12 amino acids. V lost 7 bases to trimming and J lost 1 base, with 7 bases between them. Germline CDR1 reads ENHRY; CDR2 reads SYGVKD. The CDR3 DNA follows: TGTGCCATCATGACAGGGAACACTGAAGCTTTCTTT. Its translation: CAIMTGNTEAFF.

This clone was seen just once. The chain couples TRBV30 to TRBJ1-2; no definite D call. CDR1 and CDR2 (germline): GTSNPN, SVGIG (reference sequence). The CDR3 loop spans 12 amino acids. Deletions cut 0 bases from V and 13 bases from J, with 15 bases between. The CDR3 DNA reads as TGTGCCTGGAGTGTACGGTGCGGTTTTCTCACCTTC. This codes for CAWSVRCGFLTF.

The V gene is TRBV7-9, the J gene TRBJ1-1, with 9 bases aligning to TRBD1. The CDR3 consists of 14 residues. Unmatched junction bases numbered 8, after V lost 5 bases and J lost 7 bases. In germline, CDR1 is SEHNR, CDR2 FQNEAQ (reference sequence). The CDR3 DNA is TGTGCCAGCAGCCCAATTACAGGGGGCGATGAAGCTTTCTTT. Translation gives CASSPITGGDEAFF.

The chain uses TRBV27 and TRBJ2-1; 8 nucleotides match TRBD1. Losses at the gene ends were 5 bases for V and 7 bases for J; bases not matched to a gene: 4. Germline CDR1 reads MNHEY; CDR2 reads SMNVEV (reference sequence). The CDR3 totals 13 residues. CDR3 in DNA: TGTGCCAGCAGTCCCAGGACAGGGAATGAGCAGTTCTTC. Translated, it gives CASSPRTGNEQFF.

This chain connects TRBV5-1 to TRBJ2-3; 7 bases map to TRBD2. From germline, CDR1 is SGHRS and CDR2 YFSETQ. V trimming: 5 bases; J trimming: 0 bases; junction bases outside the gene matches: 12. The CDR3 sequence is 17 residues long. CDR3 in DNA: TGCGCCAGCAGTCTGGCCGGGAGGACTACTAGCACAGATACGCAGTATTTT. Encoded protein: CASSLAGRTTSTDTQYF.

This clone was recorded at least ten times. The chain carries TRBV3-1 (or the pseudogene TRBV3-2) and TRBJ1-2; no definite D call. Trimming took 1 base from V and 3 from J, leaving 12 bases between them. This CDR3 is built from 15 residues. Germline values: CDR1 LGHDT, CDR2 YNNKEL (reference sequence). CDR3 region: CASSQGPDRYYGYTF. CDR3 DNA sequence: TGTGCCAGCAGCCAAGGGCCTGATCGATACTATGGCTACACCTTC.

The chain recombines TRBV29-1 with TRBJ2-5; 11 positions agree with TRBD2. The junction had 5 bases not matched to a gene; V was cut back by 4 bases and J by 4 bases. The CDR3 spans 14 residues. Germline CDR1 reads SQVTM; CDR2 reads ANQGSEA. DNA for the CDR3: TGCAGCGTTGGGGCTAGCGGGAGGTTAGAGACCCAGTACTTC. Protein sequence: CSVGASGRLETQYF.

This chain links TRBV19 with TRBJ1-5; 10 positions match TRBD1. The germline V gene encodes CDR1 LNHDA and CDR2 SQIVND (reference sequence). After removal of 6 bases from V and 6 bases from J, the junction contained 5 bases not matched to a gene. CDR3 length: 14 residues. CDR3 nucleotides: TGTGCCAGTAGCGGACAGGGGGGTACTCAGCCCCAGCATTTT. Its translation is CASSGQGGTQPQHF.

The CDR3: CASSIAGRTDTQYF. CDR3 nucleotides: TGTGCCAGTAGTATAGCGGGGAGAACAGATACGCAGTATTTT. The gene calls are TRBV19 and TRBJ2-3; D possibly corresponds to TRBD2 (5 bases). CDR3 length equals 14 residues. Trimming cost V 1 base and J 3 bases, with 8 bases left between them. The germline V gene has CDR1 LNHDA and CDR2 SQIVND (reference sequence).